Following are 22 T cell receptor beta chains from one sample sequenced in a study of CD8+ T cells in alopecia areata. In each case, RNA was isolated and then reverse transcribed into cDNA as the sequencing template. The repertoire was sequenced with immunoSEQ multiplex PCR; TCRdb's copy has only in-frame clones and lacks some. The table has 140,000 to 150,000 clones, under 60% seen once. The sequencing here drew on CD4+ T cells sorted from blood, taken at week 0. Source of these receptors: a human donor with alopecia areata.

V is TRBV27 and J is TRBJ1-5; D is uncertain. The CDR3 spans 15 residues. In germline, CDR1 is MNHEY, CDR2 SMNVEV (reference sequence). Trimming cost V 7 bases and J 1 base, with 14 bases left between them. This chain's CDR3 is CASTSSLGSNQPQHF. The CDR3 DNA reads TGTGCCAGCACCAGCAGCCTTGGGAGCAATCAGCCCCAGCATTTT.

This sequence joins TRBV19 and TRBJ1-1, with a tentative D call TRBD1 (5 bases). The CDR3 sequence is 14 residues long. Germline V gives CDR1 LNHDA, CDR2 SQIVND (reference sequence). V was clipped by 7 bases and J by 4 bases, with 16 bases between them. In DNA, the CDR3 is TGTGCCAGTACCGATGGGGGGAATCCCACTGAAGCTTTCTTT. The encoded protein is CASTDGGNPTEAFF. Full variable domain (remainder filled in from reference TRBV19 and TRBJ1-1): DGGITQSPKYLFRKEGQNVTLSCEQNLNHDAMYWYRQDPGQGLRLIYYSQIVNDFQKGDIAEGYSVSREKKESFPLTVTSAQKNPTAFYLCASTDGGNPTEAFFGQGTRLTVV.

The rearrangement joins TRBV7-9 to TRBJ1-2; D remains ambiguous. Trimming took off 4 bases at V and 7 bases at J, with 7 bases between the two ends. There are 11 residues in the CDR3. Germline V gives CDR1 SEHNR, CDR2 FQNEAQ (reference sequence). CDR3 amino acids: CASSSWSGYTF. The CDR3 DNA follows: TGTGCCAGCAGCTCCTGGAGTGGCTACACCTTC.

This sequence joins TRBV30 and TRBJ1-1; unclear D gene. Germline assignment: CDR1 GTSNPN and CDR2 SVGIG (reference sequence). V was trimmed by 2 bases and J by 0 bases, leaving 10 bases between them. The CDR3 is made up of 14 amino acids. The CDR3 DNA follows: TGTGCCTGGAGTAAAGACATATTGAACACTGAAGCTTTCTTT. Protein sequence: CAWSKDILNTEAFF.

The chain joins TRBV19 to TRBJ2-6; D is ambiguous. The V end was cut by 3 bases, the J end by 0 bases, with 12 bases between. This CDR3 comprises 17 residues. Looked up from germline, CDR1 is LNHDA and CDR2 is SQIVND (reference sequence). The CDR3 region is CASSIPQTASGANVLTF. Here the CDR3 DNA reads TGTGCCAGTAGTATCCCCCAGACGGCCTCTGGGGCCAACGTCCTGACTTTC.

V gene TRBV29-1 combines with J gene TRBJ2-3; no reliable D call. This CDR3 spans 10 amino acids. The V gene lost 6 bases and the J gene lost 6 bases, with 7 bases spanning the gap. Per the germline V gene, CDR1 is SQVTM and CDR2 is ANQGSEA. The CDR3 is CSVNPDTQYF. The CDR3, as DNA: TGCAGCGTGAATCCGGATACGCAGTATTTT.

This clone was detected only a few times. The chain combines TRBV14 with TRBJ2-1; D gene unclear. V was trimmed by 0 bases and J by 6 bases, leaving 12 bases between them. The CDR3 extends over 15 amino acids. The germline gives CDR1 SGHDN, CDR2 FVKESK. The CDR3 sequence is CASSQDFTNFNEQFF. As DNA, the CDR3 is TGTGCCAGCAGCCAAGATTTCACGAACTTCAATGAGCAGTTCTTC.

The chain carries TRBV27 and TRBJ1-6; D not certain. The CDR3 totals 16 residues. Deletions cut 3 bases from V and 10 bases from J, with 19 bases between. Germline V gives CDR1 MNHEY, CDR2 SMNVEV (reference sequence). DNA of the CDR3: TGTGCCAGCAGTTTTTGGGGTGGGGTCAAAGGCTCACCCCTCCACTTT. Translating gives CASSFWGGVKGSPLHF.

The chain has TRBV29-1 and TRBJ2-7; TRBD1 matches at 7 bases. Trimming at V came to 7 bases and at J to 2 bases, leaving 2 bases not matched to a gene. This CDR3 has 11 residues. Germline CDR1 SQVTM, CDR2 ANQGSEA. In nucleotides, the CDR3 is TGCAGCGCCGGGACAGCCTACGAGCAGTACTTC. Translating gives CSAGTAYEQYF.

V usage is TRBV5-1 and J usage is TRBJ1-2; 9 bases line up with TRBD1. Germline CDR1 reads SGHRS; CDR2 reads YFSETQ. The CDR3 is 15 residues long. Trimming took 4 bases from V and 4 from J; bases not matched to a gene: 8. The DNA of the CDR3 is TGCGCCAGCAGCCGCCAACAGGGGGCTGGCTATGGCTACACCTTC. The encoded protein is CASSRQQGAGYGYTF.

The chain is built from TRBV2 and TRBJ2-7; TRBD2 matches at 9 bases. With V trimmed by 8 bases and J by 1 base, 6 bases remained unmatched. This CDR3 has 14 residues. CDR1 is SNHLY, CDR2 FYNNEI, per germline. DNA for the CDR3: TGTGCCAGCTCCCGACTAGCGGAGTCCTACGAGCAGTACTTC. Amino acids: CASSRLAESYEQYF.

This clone was recorded only once. The CDR3 here is CASIRLRSTFTGELFF. CDR3 nucleotide sequence: TGTGCCAGCATCCGCCTTAGGTCAACGTTCACCGGGGAGCTGTTTTTT. This chain connects TRBV5-6 to TRBJ2-2; D not resolved. This CDR3 spans 16 amino acids. Trimming left V 6 bases short and J 4 bases short, with 19 bases between. CDR1 and CDR2 from the germline V gene are SGHDT and YYEEEE.

Only one count was recorded for this clone. The gene calls are TRBV2 and TRBJ1-1; TRBD1 aligns across 7 bases. The junction had 4 bases not matched to a gene; V was cut back by 5 bases and J by 4 bases. The CDR3 extends over 13 amino acids. Per the germline V gene, CDR1 is SNHLY and CDR2 is FYNNEI. The CDR3 protein is CASSSQGSTEAFF. CDR3 nucleotides: TGTGCCAGCAGTTCACAGGGGAGCACTGAAGCTTTCTTT. The variable domain in full, with the rest retrieved from reference TRBV2 and TRBJ1-1, is EPEVTQTPSHQVTQMGQEVILRCVPISNHLYFYWYRQILGQKVEFLVSFYNNEISEKSEIFDDQFSVERPDGSNFTLKIRSTKLEDSAMYFCASSSQGSTEAFFGQGTRLTVV.

Comments on this clone: The same CDR3 arises from other DNA sequences in this sample as well. V and J are TRBV6-5 and TRBJ1-1; unclear D gene. Germline CDR1 reads MNHEY; CDR2 reads SVGAGI. Trimming removed 0 bases at V and 0 bases at J, with 2 bases between. The CDR3 has 13 residues. CDR3 loop: CASSYSLNTEAFF. The CDR3 bases are TGTGCCAGCAGTTACTCCCTGAACACTGAAGCTTTCTTT.

The rearrangement uses TRBV7-9 and TRBJ1-1, with no clear D. Germline loops: CDR1 SEHNR, CDR2 FQNEAQ (reference sequence). V was cut by 10 bases and J by 1 base, with 19 bases left in between. The CDR3 loop spans 15 amino acids. The CDR3 is CANKGSAEGNTEAFF. CDR3 bases: TGTGCCAACAAAGGGTCCGCTGAGGGGAACACTGAAGCTTTCTTT.

The V and J genes are TRBV4-2 and TRBJ1-6; 12 bases align to TRBD1. Germline CDR1 is LGHNA and CDR2 is YNFKEQ. Unmatched junction bases numbered 1, after V lost 4 bases and J lost 6 bases. This CDR3 has 15 amino acids. The CDR3 here is CASSRGQGANSPLHF. CDR3 nucleotides: TGTGCCAGCAGCCGGGGACAGGGGGCTAATTCACCCCTCCACTTT.

The gene calls are TRBV7-2 and TRBJ1-1; tentatively, D is TRBD1 (5 bases). CDR1 and CDR2 from the germline V gene are SGHTA and FQGNSA. CDR3 length equals 14 residues. The ends were cut back, 5 bases at V and 1 base at J, with 11 bases in the middle. The CDR3 region is CASSQEGRNTEAFF. The CDR3 bases are TGTGCCAGCAGCCAAGAGGGGAGGAACACTGAAGCTTTCTTT.

The chain couples TRBV7-2 to TRBJ2-7, with a possible D match to TRBD1 (8 bases). This CDR3 spans 14 amino acids. Trimming took off 5 bases at V and 3 bases at J, with 14 bases between the two ends. Germline V gene sequence: CDR1 SGHTA, CDR2 FQGNSA. DNA of the CDR3: TGTGCCAGCAGCGCAGGGGGCGGGGGCTACGAGCAGTACTTC. Protein product: CASSAGGGGYEQYF.

The chain links TRBV4-2 to TRBJ2-1, with 9 nucleotides matching TRBD1. Germline-derived CDR1 and CDR2 are LGHNA and YNFKEQ. This CDR3 is built from 14 residues. V lost 6 bases, J lost 6 bases, and 6 bases stayed unmatched. The DNA for the CDR3 is TGTGCCAGCAGTCCGGGACAGGGTGGCAATGAGCAGTTCTTC. It is translated as CASSPGQGGNEQFF.

This clone was seen a single time. The V and J genes are TRBV7-2 and TRBJ1-1; no firm D call. CDR1 is SGHTA, CDR2 FQGNSA, per germline. V lost 1 base to trimming and J lost 1 base, with 4 bases between them. This CDR3 is built from 13 residues. The DNA for the CDR3 is TGTGCCAGCAGCTTAGGGAAGAACACTGAAGCTTTCTTT. Translated, it gives CASSLGKNTEAFF.

The J gene is TRBJ1-1, the V gene TRBV7-9, with D uncertain. The CDR3 contains 13 residues. The V end lost 8 bases, the J end lost 1 base, and 11 bases lay between the germline ends. Looked up from germline, CDR1 is SEHNR and CDR2 is FQNEAQ (reference sequence). The CDR3 protein is CASFSWGNTEAFF. In nucleotides, the CDR3 is TGTGCCAGCTTCAGTTGGGGGAACACTGAAGCTTTCTTT.

This chain joins TRBV7-9 and TRBJ2-7, with a tentative D call TRBD2 (6 bases). V was cut by 5 bases and J by 7 bases, with 15 bases left in between. Per the germline V gene, CDR1 is SEHNR and CDR2 is FQNEAQ (reference sequence). This CDR3 is built from 13 residues. CDR3 nucleotides: TGTGCCAGCAGCCCCGCGGTGGGGGGAGAGCAGTACTTC. Protein: CASSPAVGGEQYF.